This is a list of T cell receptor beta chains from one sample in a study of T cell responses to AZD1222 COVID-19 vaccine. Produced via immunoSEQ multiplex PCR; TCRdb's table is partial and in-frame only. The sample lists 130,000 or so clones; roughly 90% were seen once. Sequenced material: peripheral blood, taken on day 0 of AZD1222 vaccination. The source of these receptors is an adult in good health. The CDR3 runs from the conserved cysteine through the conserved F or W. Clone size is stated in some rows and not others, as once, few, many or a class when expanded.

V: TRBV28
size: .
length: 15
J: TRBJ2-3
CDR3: CASSPTGPLTDTQYF

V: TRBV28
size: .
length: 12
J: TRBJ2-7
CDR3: CASSLGILEQYF

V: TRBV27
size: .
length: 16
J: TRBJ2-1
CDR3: CASSPRASARHNEQFF

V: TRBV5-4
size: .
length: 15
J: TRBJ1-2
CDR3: CASSAGTTSNYGYTF

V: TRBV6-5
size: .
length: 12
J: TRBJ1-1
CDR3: CASSRGATEAFF

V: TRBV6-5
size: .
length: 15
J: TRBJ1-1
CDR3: CASAPPGVSNTEAFF

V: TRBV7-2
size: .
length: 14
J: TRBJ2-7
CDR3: CASSLSGSSYEQYF

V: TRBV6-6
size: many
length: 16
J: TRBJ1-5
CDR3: CASSYSRQGAGQPQHF

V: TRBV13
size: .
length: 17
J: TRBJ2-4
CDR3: CASSYGQGRGAKNIQYF

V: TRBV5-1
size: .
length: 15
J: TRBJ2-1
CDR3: CASSLAQAQSGEQFF

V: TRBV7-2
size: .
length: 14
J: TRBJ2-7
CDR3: CASSPGRNSYEQYF

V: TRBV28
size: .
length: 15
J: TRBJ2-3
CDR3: CASSPGGSTTDTQYF

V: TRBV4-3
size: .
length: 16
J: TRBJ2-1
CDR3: CASSQGLAGGLWEQFF

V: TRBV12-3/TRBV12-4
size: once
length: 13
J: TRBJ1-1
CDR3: CASSFNRNTEAFF

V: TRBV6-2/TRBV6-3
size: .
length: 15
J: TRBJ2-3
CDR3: CASSFITGAINTQYF

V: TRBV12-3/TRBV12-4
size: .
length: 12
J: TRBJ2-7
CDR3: CASKGRAYEQYF

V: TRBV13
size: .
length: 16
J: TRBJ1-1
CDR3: CASSFFPIGPDFEAFF

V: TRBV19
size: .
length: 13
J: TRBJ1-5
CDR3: CASSISSNQPQHF

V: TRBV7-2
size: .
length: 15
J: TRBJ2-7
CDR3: CASSPRTSGQATIVF

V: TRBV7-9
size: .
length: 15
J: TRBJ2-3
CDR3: CASSLVGLSTDTQYF

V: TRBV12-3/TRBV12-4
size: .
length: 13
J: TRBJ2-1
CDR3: CASSLGGFNEQFF

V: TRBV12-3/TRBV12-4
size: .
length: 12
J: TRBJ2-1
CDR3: CASSHRVNEQFF

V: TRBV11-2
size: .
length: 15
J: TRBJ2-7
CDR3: CASSPVAGSSYEQYF

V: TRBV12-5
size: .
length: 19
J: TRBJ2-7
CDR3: CASGLPRLGLSGISYEQYF

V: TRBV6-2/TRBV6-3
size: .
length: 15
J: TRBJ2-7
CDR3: CASSYSRVAGNEQYF

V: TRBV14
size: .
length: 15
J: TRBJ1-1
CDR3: CASSPWGQLNTEAFF

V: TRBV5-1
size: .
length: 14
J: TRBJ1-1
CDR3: CASSLSTVNTEAFF

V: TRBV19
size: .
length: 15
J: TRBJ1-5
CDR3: CASSIKKTGNQPQHF

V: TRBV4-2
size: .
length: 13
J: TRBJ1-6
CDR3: CASSQVGNSPLHF

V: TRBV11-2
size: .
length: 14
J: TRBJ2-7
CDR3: CASSLTQGGYEQYF

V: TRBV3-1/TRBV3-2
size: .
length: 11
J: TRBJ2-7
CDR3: CASSQGPDEYF

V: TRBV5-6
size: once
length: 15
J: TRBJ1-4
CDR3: CASSLETGWNEKLFF

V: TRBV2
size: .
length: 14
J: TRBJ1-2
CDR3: CASSSGQGVTGYTF

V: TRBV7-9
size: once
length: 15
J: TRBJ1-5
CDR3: CASSAVSTGNQPQHF

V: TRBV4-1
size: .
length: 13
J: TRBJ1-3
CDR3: CASSLAGGNTIYF

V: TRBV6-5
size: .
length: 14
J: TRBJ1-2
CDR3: CATRGLGTGGGYTF

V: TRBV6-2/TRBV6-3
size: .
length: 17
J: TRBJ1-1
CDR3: CASSPGTGVTLNTEAFF

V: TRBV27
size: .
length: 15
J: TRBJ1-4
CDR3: CASSLTGAAWEKLFF

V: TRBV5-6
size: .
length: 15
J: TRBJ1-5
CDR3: CASSLGQGDDQPQHF

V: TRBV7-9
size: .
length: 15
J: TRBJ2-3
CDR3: CASSPRLVGTDTQYF

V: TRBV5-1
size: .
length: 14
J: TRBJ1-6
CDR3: CASSLTGVESPLHF

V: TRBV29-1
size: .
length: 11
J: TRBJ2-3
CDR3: CSVEVGLTQYF

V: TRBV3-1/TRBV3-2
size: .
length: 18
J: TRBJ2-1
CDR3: CASSQDPISATSYNEQFF

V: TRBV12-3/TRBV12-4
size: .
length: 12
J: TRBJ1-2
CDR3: CASSRLIDGYTF

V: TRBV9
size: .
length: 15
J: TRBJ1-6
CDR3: CASSVGSSYNSPLHF

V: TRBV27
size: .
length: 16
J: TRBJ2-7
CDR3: CASSFSPGLADYEQYF

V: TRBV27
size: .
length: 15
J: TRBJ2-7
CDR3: CASSFRDTGGYEQYF

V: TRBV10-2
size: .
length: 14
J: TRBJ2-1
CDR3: CASRTTESYNEQFF

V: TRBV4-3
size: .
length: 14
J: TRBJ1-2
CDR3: CASSQDWPQRGYTF

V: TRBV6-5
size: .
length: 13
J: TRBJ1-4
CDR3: CASCAGYDEKLFF